This T cell receptor beta chain comes out of a study of T cell changes during pregnancy in multiple sclerosis. Unmatched junction bases numbered 11, after V lost 4 bases and J lost 7 bases. Per germline, CDR1 SGHAT and CDR2 FQNNGV. This CDR3 is 16 amino acids long. Repertoires were generated with immunoSEQ multiplex PCR, while TCRdb's copy carries only in-frame clones and drops some. The sample comprises about 53,000 clones, over 90% of which are singletons, and 0.5% rests with the top ten. This TCR was sampled from a female donor with multiple sclerosis, enrolled in a pregnancy study. Sequencing used CD4+ T cells from peripheral blood mononuclear cells, obtained in the third trimester of pregnancy. This chain joins TRBV11-2 and TRBJ1-4, with TRBD1 identical over 8 bases. The CDR3 sequence is CASSYSTGEGGEKLFF. In DNA form, the CDR3 reads TGTGCCAGCAGCTACTCGACAGGGGAAGGGGGTGAAAAACTGTTTTTT.